What follows is one T cell receptor beta chain and its context. What it binds is not known. These data originate in a study of blood T cells in healthy people across ages. General observations from the study: With age, beta diversity per million T cells declined roughly linearly, significantly by 30 to 40.

Combining a sample-barcoded 5' primer with a J-beta primer mix, a second PCR ran for roughly 7 to 11 cycles. TCRdb reanalysed the 5' RACE reads using MiXCR and keeps one entry per CDR3 protein. The profile shows 750,000 to 850,000 distinct CDR3 sequences, around 25% of them singletons. Germline V gene sequence: CDR1 SGHTA, CDR2 FQGNSA. The CDR3 is made up of 14 amino acids. V lost 5 bases to trimming and J lost 0 bases, with 10 bases between them. In each sample, at least 7 million PBMCs were isolated. In addition, the sample was reused for a study of T cells of mothers and their children. That study adds: Each 15 ul cDNA reaction used roughly 1.5 ug RNA; all RNA was used.

Sequencing was carried out using blood. This TCR came from a boy aged 10-17 years in good health. The chain carries TRBV7-2 and TRBJ2-5, with D unclear. CDR3 protein: CASSVTDYQETQYF. CDR3 nucleotides: TGTGCCAGCAGCGTGACTGATTACCAAGAGACCCAGTACTTC.